One and the same sample provided the 13 T cell receptor beta chains below, sequenced in a study of blood T cell repertoires in COVID-19. Clones were sequenced by immunoSEQ multiplex PCR, and TCRdb holds only the in-frame ones, with some missing. The sample includes 45,000 to 55,000 clones, under 90% seen only once; the top ten take around 28%. The sequenced sample consisted of peripheral blood. The receptor set was obtained from a human donor in a cohort sampled during active COVID-19.

The rearrangement links TRBV5-4 to TRBJ2-7; 10 bases agree with TRBD2. Losses at the gene ends were 4 bases for V and 4 bases for J; bases not matched to a gene: 5. This CDR3 is built from 14 residues. Germline CDR1 reads SGHNT; CDR2 reads YYREEE (reference sequence). CDR3: CASSHSGGPYEQYF. CDR3 nucleotide sequence: TGTGCCAGCAGCCATAGCGGGGGGCCATACGAGCAGTACTTC.

The chain is built from TRBV5-1 and TRBJ2-5; 7 bases are a match to TRBD1. The CDR3 covers 16 residues. Germline CDR1 is SGHRS and CDR2 is YFSETQ. The J segment lost 0 bases and the V segment lost 3 bases, leaving 8 bases of the junction unmatched. The CDR3 DNA is TGCGCCAGCAGCTGGGGACAGCTCTGGGACCAAGAGACCCAGTACTTC. Amino acid sequence: CASSWGQLWDQETQYF.

The chain is built from TRBV9 and TRBJ2-7; 10 nucleotides align to TRBD1. Germline V gene data show CDR1 as SGDLS and CDR2 as YYNGEE. The CDR3 covers 13 residues. The V segment lost 4 bases and the J segment 6 bases; nucleotides outside the gene matches: 4. The CDR3 here is CASSSGTGVEQYF. The DNA for the CDR3 is TGTGCCAGCAGCTCCGGGACAGGGGTCGAGCAGTACTTC. Drawing the rest from reference TRBV9 and TRBJ2-7, the complete variable domain is DSGVTQTPKHLITATGQRVTLRCSPRSGDLSVYWYQQSLDQGLQFLIQYYNGEERAKGNILERFSAQQFPDLHSELNLSSLELGDSALYFCASSSGTGVEQYFGPGTRLTVT.

This chain connects TRBV9 to TRBJ2-7, with 12 bases identical to TRBD2. This CDR3 spans 14 amino acids. CDR1 SGDLS and CDR2 YYNGEE come from the germline V gene. V trimming: 4 bases; J trimming: 3 bases; junction bases outside the gene matches: 2. The CDR3 nucleotides read TGTGCCAGCAGCCCGGGACTAGCGGGCTACGAGCAGTACTTC. As protein: CASSPGLAGYEQYF.

The chain is built from TRBV4-1 and TRBJ1-6, with a weak D call TRBD1 (6 bases). Between the trimmed V and J ends, which lost 0 bases and 4 bases, there was a span of 10 bases. This CDR3 is built from 16 residues. CDR1 is MGHRA, CDR2 YSYEKL, per germline. This chain's CDR3 is CASSQEEDSYNSPLHF. CDR3 nucleotides: TGCGCCAGCAGCCAAGAGGAGGACAGTTATAATTCACCCCTCCACTTT.

The genes are TRBV7-3 and TRBJ2-7; 8 nucleotides line up with TRBD1. The CDR3 consists of 13 residues. Germline V gene lookup returns CDR1 SGHTA and CDR2 FQGTGA. With 5 bases clipped from V and 7 bases from J, the junction kept 7 bases outside the gene matches. The CDR3 coding sequence is TGTGCCAGCAGCCCTACAGGGGGTTTAGAGCAGTACTTC. Encoded protein: CASSPTGGLEQYF.

This sequence joins TRBV5-1 and TRBJ1-4; D unclear. Germline V lookup: CDR1 SGHRS, CDR2 YFSETQ. Deletions cut 2 bases from V and 0 bases from J, with 8 bases between. This CDR3 is 15 amino acids long. CDR3 sequence (DNA): TGCGCCAGCAGCTTTATGACTGCAACTAATGAAAAACTGTTTTTT. It is translated as CASSFMTATNEKLFF. Filled out from reference TRBV5-1 and TRBJ1-4, the complete variable domain reads KAGVTQTPRYLIKTRGQQVTLSCSPISGHRSVSWYQQTPGQGLQFLFEYFSETQRNKGNFPGRFSGRQFSNSRSEMNVSTLELGDSALYLCASSFMTATNEKLFFGSGTQLSVL.

J is TRBJ1-1 and V is TRBV7-9; D perhaps matches TRBD1 (6 bases). V shed 2 bases and J shed 6 bases, with 10 bases lying between them. The CDR3 has 13 amino acids. Germline CDR1 and CDR2: SEHNR and FQNEAQ (reference sequence). Here the CDR3 reads CASSLYPGAEAFF. In nucleotides, the CDR3 is TGTGCCAGCAGCTTATACCCAGGGGCTGAAGCTTTCTTT.

The chain carries TRBV30 and TRBJ1-1, with D unclear. CDR3 size: 12 residues. Germline-derived CDR1 and CDR2 are GTSNPN and SVGIG (reference sequence). V dropped 0 bases and J dropped 5 bases, with 7 bases sitting between them. The CDR3 protein is CAWSVGGTEAFF. In DNA form, the CDR3 reads TGTGCCTGGAGTGTTGGAGGAACTGAAGCTTTCTTT. The full variable domain, its missing parts supplied by reference TRBV30 and TRBJ1-1, is SQTIHQWPATLVQPVGSPLSLECTVEGTSNPNLYWYRQAAGRGLQLLFYSVGIGQISSEVPQNLSASRPQDRQFILSSKKLLLSDSGFYLCAWSVGGTEAFFGQGTRLTVV.

This sequence joins TRBV18 and TRBJ2-3, with D possibly matching TRBD2 (5 bases). Between the trimmed V and J ends, which lost 3 bases and 0 bases, there was a span of 13 bases. CDR1 is KGHSH, CDR2 LQKENI, per germline. The CDR3 loop spans 16 amino acids. CDR3 protein: CASSPTGVSSTDTQYF. The DNA for the CDR3 is TGTGCCAGCTCACCCACCGGGGTATCTAGCACAGATACGCAGTATTTT.

This clone was observed once. The chain recombines TRBV9 with TRBJ2-2; the match to TRBD2 covers 13 bases. In germline, CDR1 is SGDLS, CDR2 YYNGEE. V dropped 3 bases and J dropped 11; count of bases not matched to a gene: 7. The CDR3 consists of 15 residues. The CDR3 protein is CASSAVPGLAGELFF. For the CDR3, the DNA is TGTGCCAGCAGCGCCGTCCCGGGACTAGCGGGAGAGCTGTTTTTT.

Comments on this clone: The limits of the CDR3 on the DNA are not certain, so only TCRdb's listed CDR3 is given. V usage is TRBV11-2 and J usage is TRBJ2-7; no DNA check was done on the table's D call, TRBD1. The CDR3 is 16 amino acids in total, end residues counted. CDR1 SGHAT and CDR2 FQNNGV come from the germline V gene. The CDR3 here is CASSPIQGAFGSGQYF.

The rearrangement links TRBV19 to TRBJ2-2; the D is unclear. V shed 7 bases and J shed 0 bases, with 12 bases lying between them. CDR3 size: 15 residues. Looked up from germline, CDR1 is LNHDA and CDR2 is SQIVND (reference sequence). The DNA of the CDR3 is TGTGCCAGTAACGACTTCCGAGCGAACACCGGGGAGCTGTTTTTT. This encodes CASNDFRANTGELFF.